Following are 32 T cell receptor beta chains from one sample sequenced in a study of T-cell memory formation after mild COVID-19. TCRdb re-called the 5' RACE reads through MiXCR, storing one row per CDR3 protein. Of around 400,000 distinct CDR3 sequences listed, approximately 25% are singletons. The sample consisted of PBMCs or a T cell subset sorted from them (not recorded which). These receptors were collected from an adult woman who had mild COVID-19 (a few samples of this study predate the infection). Cell type and time point are not known.

This chain links TRBV3-1 with TRBJ1-6, with 11 nucleotides matching TRBD1. After removal of 4 bases from V and 7 bases from J, the junction contained 3 bases not matched to a gene. The CDR3 has 15 amino acids. In germline, CDR1 is LGHDT, CDR2 YNNKEL (reference sequence). The CDR3 DNA sequence: TGTGCCAGCAGCCTAGGGACAGGGGGAAATTCACCCCTCCACTTT. Amino acid sequence: CASSLGTGGNSPLHF.

The chain carries TRBV7-2 and TRBJ2-3, with D maybe TRBD2 (7 bases). The CDR3 sequence is 11 residues long. Trimming took off 5 bases at V and 9 bases at J, with 9 bases between the two ends. Looked up from germline, CDR1 is SGHTA and CDR2 is FQGNSA. The CDR3 DNA sequence: TGTGCCAGCAGCGAGGGGGGGACGCAGTATTTT. Translation gives CASSEGGTQYF.

V gene TRBV4-3 combines with J gene TRBJ2-3, with D tentatively TRBD1 or TRBD2 (6 bases each). Germline assignment: CDR1 LGHNA and CDR2 YSLEER. Trimming removed 4 bases from V and 0 bases from J, with 11 bases in between. The CDR3 has 15 amino acids. CDR3 protein: CASSPMGGSTDTQYF. The CDR3 bases are TGCGCCAGCAGCCCAATGGGGGGCAGCACAGATACGCAGTATTTT.

This chain uses TRBV4-1 with TRBJ2-3; TRBD1 matches 7 bases. Germline trimming cut 0 bases from V and 3 bases from J; bases unmatched to any gene: 6. The CDR3 length is 16 residues. Germline CDR1 is MGHRA and CDR2 is YSYEKL. This CDR3 is CASSQDYRGGTDTQYF. The DNA for the CDR3 is TGCGCCAGCAGCCAAGATTACAGGGGCGGGACAGATACGCAGTATTTT.

This clonotype was recorded only once. The chain is built from TRBV2 and TRBJ2-3; D unclear. Germline CDR1 reads SNHLY; CDR2 reads FYNNEI. The CDR3 spans 14 residues. The V gene lost 4 bases and the J gene lost 6 bases, with 14 bases spanning the gap. CDR3 nucleotides: TGTGCCAGCAGTGGGGTTGTATTGTCGGATACGCAGTATTTT. Residues: CASSGVVLSDTQYF.

This chain connects TRBV24-1 to TRBJ2-7; D assignment may be TRBD1 or TRBD2 (5 bases each). V gave up 4 bases and J gave up 5 bases, with 17 bases separating them. The V gene's germline CDR1 is KGHDR and CDR2 SFDVKD. The CDR3 covers 15 residues. In DNA, the CDR3 is TGTGCCACCAGTGACCCTCCGGGACCCCCGAACGAGCAGTACTTC. This sequence encodes CATSDPPGPPNEQYF.

There are a few counts of this clonotype. The chain links TRBV24-1 to TRBJ2-1; D is unclear. V was shortened by 4 bases and J by 6 bases, with 24 bases between the two germline ends. The CDR3 has 18 amino acids. The germline CDR1 and CDR2 sequences are KGHDR and SFDVKD. The CDR3 reads CATSESPRPSAPFNEQFF. The CDR3 nucleotides read TGTGCCACCAGTGAATCACCTCGCCCGTCCGCCCCGTTCAATGAGCAGTTCTTC.

The rearrangement uses TRBV12-3 or TRBV12-4 and TRBJ1-2; D is unresolved. The CDR3 runs to 13 residues. Between the trimmed V and J ends, which lost 5 bases and 3 bases, there was a span of 10 bases. The CDR3 DNA reads TGTGCCAGCAGTCCCGAGAGGGACTATGGCTACACCTTC. Residues: CASSPERDYGYTF.

This clonotype was detected only a few times. CDR3 DNA sequence: TGTGCCAGCAGCTTAGTCCGGGACAGGGGCCAAGAGACCCAGTACTTC. It specifies CASSLVRDRGQETQYF. The rearrangement links TRBV7-2 to TRBJ2-5, with TRBD1 matching 10 bases. Germline loops: CDR1 SGHTA, CDR2 FQGNSA. CDR3 length equals 16 residues. Trimming removed 1 base from V and 1 base from J; junction bases left unmatched: 3.

This clonotype was counted a few times. V is TRBV7-9 and J is TRBJ1-1, with D perhaps TRBD1 (5 bases). V lost 6 bases to trimming and J lost 7 bases, with 12 bases between them. The germline V gene encodes CDR1 SEHNR and CDR2 FQNEAQ (reference sequence). The CDR3 runs 12 residues. CDR3 coding DNA: TGTGCCAGCAGTTTTGACAGCAGTGAAGCTTTCTTT. It encodes CASSFDSSEAFF.

The genes are TRBV12-3 or TRBV12-4 and TRBJ1-1; tentatively, D is TRBD1 (5 bases). The germline V and J ends were trimmed by 5 bases and 4 bases, with 17 bases remaining between them. The CDR3 length is 15 residues. The CDR3 DNA is TGTGCCAGCAGTGGGGCTGGGGCGCAGGGCACTGAAGCTTTCTTT. Its translation: CASSGAGAQGTEAFF.

About this clonotype itself: This may be a read error: a much more frequent sequence differs by one nucleotide. This sequence joins TRBV6-6 and TRBJ1-1; D gene ambiguous. Trimming pared 2 bases from V and 3 bases from J, leaving 1 base between. Germline loops: CDR1 MNHNY, CDR2 SVGAGI (reference sequence). This CDR3 comprises 11 residues. CDR3 DNA: TGTGCCAGCAGTTACGACACTGAAGCTTTCTTT. It codes for CASSYDTEAFF.

The chain combines TRBV29-1 with TRBJ2-1, with no clear D. Trimming took 8 bases from V and 8 from J, leaving 13 bases between them. The CDR3 covers 11 residues. From germline, CDR1 is SQVTM and CDR2 ANQGSEA. DNA of the CDR3: TGCAGCACTGGTGGGGTAGATGAGCAGTTCTTC. Translating it yields CSTGGVDEQFF.

There are a few counts of this clonotype. The gene calls are TRBV7-2 and TRBJ2-1, with TRBD2 matching over 8 bases. Looked up from germline, CDR1 is SGHTA and CDR2 is FQGNSA. This CDR3 has 13 amino acids. V trimming: 3 bases; J trimming: 9 bases; junction bases outside the gene matches: 4. The CDR3 DNA reads TGTGCCAGCAGCTTCCGGGAGGGCAGTGAGCAGTTCTTC. Its protein product is CASSFREGSEQFF.

This clonotype was seen a handful of times. The chain employs TRBV11-3 and TRBJ1-1; D is undetermined. The CDR3 spans 13 residues. Germline V CDR1 and CDR2: SGHNT, YENEEA. V lost 4 bases to trimming and J lost 2 bases, with 8 bases between them. This CDR3 is CASSSHLNTEAFF. The CDR3 coding sequence is TGTGCCAGCAGCTCCCACTTAAACACTGAAGCTTTCTTT.

The CDR3 spells CASSPQRPTGELFF. CDR3 in DNA: TGCGCCAGCAGCCCGCAACGACCCACCGGGGAGCTGTTTTTT. J is TRBJ2-2 and V is TRBV5-1, with D unclear. The CDR3 is 14 amino acids. The germline gives CDR1 SGHRS, CDR2 YFSETQ. Trimming pared 4 bases from V and 4 bases from J, leaving 11 bases between.

This clonotype was seen a few times. The chain employs TRBV25-1 and TRBJ1-1, with D unresolved. The CDR3 loop spans 10 amino acids. The V and J ends lost 5 bases and 12 bases respectively, with 10 bases between them. Germline V CDR1 and CDR2: MGHDK, SYGVNS. The DNA for the CDR3 is TGTGCCAGCAGTCGGGTGAGAACTTTCTTT. Protein product: CASSRVRTFF.

This clonotype turned up a few times. The CDR3 DNA sequence: TGTGCCAGCAGCCAAGAATCCCAGGGTTTCGATACGCAGTATTTT. Translating it yields CASSQESQGFDTQYF. The chain recombines TRBV4-2 with TRBJ2-3, with D possibly matching TRBD1 (5 bases). Germline values: CDR1 LGHNA, CDR2 YNFKEQ. V was clipped by 0 bases and J by 6 bases, with 13 bases between them. The CDR3 is 15 amino acids.

V gene TRBV5-5 combines with J gene TRBJ1-5; 8 bases align to TRBD1. V trimming: 4 bases; J trimming: 6 bases; junction bases outside the gene matches: 9. The CDR3 has 15 amino acids. Germline values: CDR1 SGHKS, CDR2 YYEKEE (reference sequence). The CDR3 spells CASSRWTGMGQPQHF. The CDR3 DNA is TGTGCCAGCAGCCGCTGGACAGGGATGGGTCAGCCCCAGCATTTT. Based on the CDR3 plus reference TRBV5-5 and TRBJ1-5, the full variable domain is DAGVTQSPTHLIKTRGQQVTLRCSPISGHKSVSWYQQVLGQGPQFIFQYYEKEERGRGNFPDRFSARQFPNYSSELNVNALLLGDSALYLCASSRWTGMGQPQHFGDGTRLSIL.

This clonotype has a handful of counts. The V gene is TRBV27, the J gene TRBJ2-5, with TRBD2 identical over 11 bases. J gave up 1 base and V 6 bases, and 10 bases lay outside the gene matches. CDR1 MNHEY and CDR2 SMNVEV come from the germline V gene (reference sequence). The CDR3 runs 17 residues. The CDR3 is CASRTALGLAGQETQYF. The CDR3 region has the DNA TGTGCCAGCAGAACTGCTCTAGGACTAGCGGGCCAAGAGACCCAGTACTTC.

This clonotype was recorded many times. The V gene is TRBV5-5, the J gene TRBJ2-7; 7 positions agree with TRBD1. CDR3 size: 13 residues. Germline trimming cut 4 bases from V and 3 bases from J; bases unmatched to any gene: 4. Per the germline V gene, CDR1 is SGHKS and CDR2 is YYEKEE (reference sequence). The CDR3 bases are TGTGCCAGCAGCAAATGGGACAGCTACGAGCAGTACTTC. It specifies CASSKWDSYEQYF.

This sequence joins TRBV30 and TRBJ2-7, with 11 bases lining up with TRBD2. The germline V gene has CDR1 GTSNPN and CDR2 SVGIG (reference sequence). The CDR3 contains 14 residues. J gave up 13 bases and V 8 bases, and 19 bases lay outside the gene matches. CDR3 DNA: TGTGCCGGTAATCTGGGGACTAGCGGCGTGGATGGTTACTTC. This encodes CAGNLGTSGVDGYF.

This clonotype was found a few times. This chain connects TRBV7-6 to TRBJ2-5; D not certain. This CDR3 has 13 amino acids. The germline CDR1 and CDR2 sequences are SGHVS and FNYEAQ. Trimming stripped 2 bases from V and 2 bases from J, with 6 bases between. DNA for the CDR3: TGTGCCAGCAGCTTAATCCAGCAAGAGACCCAGTACTTC. Its protein is CASSLIQQETQYF.

The chain links TRBV25-1 to TRBJ1-6; 9 nucleotides align to TRBD1. The V gene's germline CDR1 is MGHDK and CDR2 SYGVNS. This CDR3 spans 15 amino acids. V lost 9 bases to trimming and J lost 9 bases; unmatched junction nucleotides: 12. CDR3 nucleotide sequence: TGTGCCAGTCGGGTACAAGGACAGGGGTCTTCACCCCTCCACTTT. Protein product: CASRVQGQGSSPLHF.

This clonotype was seen more than once but under ten times. The rearrangement uses TRBV12-3 or TRBV12-4 and TRBJ1-2; 8 bases agree with TRBD1. CDR3 length: 15 amino acids. V gave up 1 base and J gave up 8 bases; unmatched junction bases: 9. CDR3 sequence (DNA): TGTGCCAGCAGTTTAGAGGACAGGGCGACAGAGGGCTACACCTTC. Residues: CASSLEDRATEGYTF.

The chain couples TRBV13 to TRBJ2-1, with 10 bases matching TRBD2. The ends lost 3 bases at V and 5 bases at J; junction bases unmatched: 10. The CDR3 spans 17 residues. The germline V gene has CDR1 PRHDT and CDR2 FYEKMQ (reference sequence). CDR3 in DNA: TGTGCCAGCAGCTTCGGTCTAGCGGGAGTTGGGCACAATGAGCAGTTCTTC. Translation gives CASSFGLAGVGHNEQFF. The full variable domain, completed using reference TRBV13 and TRBJ2-1, is AAGVIQSPRHLIKEKRETATLKCYPIPRHDTVYWYQQGPGQDPQFLISFYEKMQSDKGSIPDRFSAQQFSDYHSELNMSSLELGDSALYFCASSFGLAGVGHNEQFFGPGTRLTVL.

This clonotype was seen more than once but under ten times. V and J are TRBV4-2 and TRBJ2-1; 9 positions match TRBD2. V was pared by 0 bases and J by 9 bases, with 9 bases of the junction left unmatched. Germline V lookup: CDR1 LGHNA, CDR2 YNFKEQ. This CDR3 comprises 16 residues. CDR3 region: CASSQDSGSSVPEQFF. The CDR3 nucleotides are TGTGCCAGCAGCCAAGATAGCGGGAGTAGCGTTCCTGAGCAGTTCTTC.

This clonotype was counted many times. Here the CDR3 reads CASSSLGVGQPQHF. The CDR3 DNA is TGTGCCAGCAGCTCGCTGGGGGTGGGTCAGCCCCAGCATTTT. V usage is TRBV7-2 and J usage is TRBJ1-5, with a weak D call TRBD1 (5 bases). Trimming pared 4 bases from V and 6 bases from J, leaving 13 bases between. The germline V gene encodes CDR1 SGHTA and CDR2 FQGNSA. This CDR3 has 14 amino acids.

The table lists this clonotype with a count of one. Germline is not matched at one junction end, which may reflect a read error. The chain couples TRBV20-1 to TRBJ2-7, with D possibly matching TRBD2 (6 bases). Germline loops: CDR1 DFQATT, CDR2 SNEGSKA (reference sequence). CDR3 length equals 13 residues. This CDR3 is CSARAEGLYEQYF. The CDR3 bases are TGCAGTGCGAGAGCGGAGGGCCTTTACGAGCAGTACTTC.

This chain joins TRBV2 and TRBJ2-2; no clear D gene. Germline CDR1 and CDR2: SNHLY and FYNNEI. The germline V and J ends were trimmed by 3 bases and 7 bases, with 9 bases remaining between them. This CDR3 contains 13 residues. CDR3 DNA: TGTGCCAGCAGTGAGGGAAGGGACGGGGAGCTGTTTTTT. Protein: CASSEGRDGELFF.

The CDR3 DNA is TGTGCCAGCAGCTTTTTAGGGGTATGGCGGGGGGGCATAGACCCGCAAGATACGCAGTATTTT. It codes for CASSFLGVWRGGIDPQDTQYF. This chain links TRBV7-2 with TRBJ2-3, with 9 bases matching TRBD2. This CDR3 contains 21 residues. Germline CDR1 is SGHTA and CDR2 is FQGNSA. Trimming cost V 3 bases and J 5 bases; bases outside gene matches: 24.

This chain links TRBV11-2 with TRBJ2-3; 7 positions match TRBD2. V shed 5 bases and J 9 bases; nucleotides not matched to a gene: 11. Germline assignment: CDR1 SGHAT and CDR2 FQNNGV. The CDR3 runs 14 residues. CDR3 nucleotides: TGTGCCAGCAGCCCTAGGGCGGGAGAAAAAACGCAGTATTTT. Protein sequence: CASSPRAGEKTQYF.